This T cell receptor beta chain emerged from a study of blood T cells in healthy people across ages. Study-wide background: About one barcoded beta molecule per two T cells was the capture yield of template switching.

With a J-beta primer mix and a sample-barcoded 5' primer, a second PCR ran about 6 to 11 cycles. TCRdb reprocessed the 5' RACE reads via MiXCR and lists one record per CDR3 protein. Of 450,000 to 650,000 distinct CDR3 sequences listed, 24% are singletons. They isolated at least 7 million PBMCs from each sample. The CDR3 runs 15 residues. CDR1 and CDR2 from the germline V gene are MNHEY and SMNVEV (reference sequence). The same sample was also used in a study of T cells of mothers and their children. That report adds: Mother-child pairs who were related displayed a slightly higher overlap than unrelated pairs, a difference that was non-significant.

The chain recombines TRBV27 with TRBJ2-5; TRBD1 matches at 7 bases. The J call is doubtful: the DNA matches TRBJ2-1 better. The specimen was blood. The source is a boy under 18 in good health. In DNA, the CDR3 is TGTGCCAGCATTCCTGACAGGGCACTGGGGGATGAGCAGTTCTTC. This encodes CASIPDRALGDEQFF.